This T cell receptor (beta chain) was found in a study of circulating CD8 cells and anti-PD-1 response in melanoma. Overall study context: Anti-PD-1 was first-line therapy for about 50% of the 13 patients.

Each library started from roughly 15 ng of total RNA using the QIAseq Immune Repertoire TCR panel. In TCRdb, the reads were re-called with MiXCR into one record per CDR3 protein. Of 500 to 750 distinct CDR3 sequences in the sample, 8.5% to 10% were seen once. V gave up 1 base and J gave up 0 bases, with 16 bases separating them. CDR1 SGHDN and CDR2 FVKESK come from the germline V gene. The CDR3 spans 18 residues. By sample fraction, this clonotype is large. Its antigen is not identified. Points from the study as a whole: At M1, fewer than 8% of TRB clonotypes appeared in multiple subsets. Published repertoire comparisons used only baseline and M1 samples.

Four subsets defined by PD-1 and/or TIGIT were sorted from live CD3+CD8+TCRalphabeta+ cells. Sequenced here: CD8+ T cells from PBMCs, sampled at baseline or after one month of anti-PD-1 therapy (not recorded which). The J gene is TRBJ2-1, the V gene TRBV14; weak D call: TRBD2 (6 bases). The receptor comes from a human donor with melanoma. Written as DNA, the CDR3 is TGTGCCAGCAGCCAAGCGCCGGGAGTGGGGAGCTCCTACAATGAGCAGTTCTTC. It encodes CASSQAPGVGSSYNEQFF.